This paragraph covers one T cell receptor beta chain sequence. What it recognizes is unknown. PCR involved 60 Vbeta and 13 Jbeta primers. Some clones are missing from TCRdb's copy, which holds only in-frame ones; the method was immunoSEQ multiplex PCR. This sample has fewer than 150,000 clones; around 66% occur once, and the top ten carry almost 8.5%. The data derive from a study of cytomegalovirus exposure and HLA in healthy donors. Study-wide findings and caveats: Earlier analysis found most TCR beta V segments productive about 87% or about 30% of the time.

Germline loops: CDR1 MNHNY, CDR2 SVGAGI (reference sequence). J was trimmed by 4 bases and V by 6 bases; bases with no gene match: 3. This CDR3 is 13 amino acids long. Sequenced input: PBMCs. The chain couples TRBV6-6 to TRBJ1-2, with TRBD1 matching over 9 bases. The TCR comes from a man aged 18 to 30 in good health and CMV-seropositive. CDR3 region: CASRQTGGYGYTF. The CDR3 bases are TGTGCCAGCAGGCAGACAGGGGGCTATGGCTACACCTTC.